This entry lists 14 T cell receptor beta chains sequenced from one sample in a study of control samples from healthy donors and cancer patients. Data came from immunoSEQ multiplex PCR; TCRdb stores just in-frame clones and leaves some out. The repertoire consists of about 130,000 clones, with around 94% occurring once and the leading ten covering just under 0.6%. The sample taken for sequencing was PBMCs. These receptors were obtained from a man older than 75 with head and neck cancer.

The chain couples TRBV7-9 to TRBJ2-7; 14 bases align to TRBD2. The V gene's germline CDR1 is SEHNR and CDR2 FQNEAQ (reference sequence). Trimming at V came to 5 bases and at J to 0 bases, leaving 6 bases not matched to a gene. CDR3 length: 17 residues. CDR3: CASSVTSGGESSYEQYF. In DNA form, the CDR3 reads TGTGCCAGCAGCGTGACTAGCGGGGGGGAGAGCTCCTACGAGCAGTACTTC.

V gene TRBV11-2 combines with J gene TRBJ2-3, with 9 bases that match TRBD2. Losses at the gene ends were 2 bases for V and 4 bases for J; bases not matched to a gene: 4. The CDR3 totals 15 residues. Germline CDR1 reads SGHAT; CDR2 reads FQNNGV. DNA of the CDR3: TGTGCCAGCAGCTTACCTAGCGGGATTTCAGATACGCAGTATTTT. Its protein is CASSLPSGISDTQYF.

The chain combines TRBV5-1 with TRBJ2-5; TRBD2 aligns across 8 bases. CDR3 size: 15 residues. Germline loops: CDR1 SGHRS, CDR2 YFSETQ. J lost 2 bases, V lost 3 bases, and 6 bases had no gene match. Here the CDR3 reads CASSSLGTRQETQYF. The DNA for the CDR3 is TGCGCCAGCAGCTCATTGGGGACTAGGCAAGAGACCCAGTACTTC. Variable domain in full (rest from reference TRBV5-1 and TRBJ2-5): KAGVTQTPRYLIKTRGQQVTLSCSPISGHRSVSWYQQTPGQGLQFLFEYFSETQRNKGNFPGRFSGRQFSNSRSEMNVSTLELGDSALYLCASSSLGTRQETQYFGPGTRLLVL.

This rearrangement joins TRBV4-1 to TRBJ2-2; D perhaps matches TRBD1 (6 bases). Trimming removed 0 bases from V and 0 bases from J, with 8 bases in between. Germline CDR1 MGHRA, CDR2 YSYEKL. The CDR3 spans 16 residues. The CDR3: CASSQEHRANTGELFF. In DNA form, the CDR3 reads TGCGCCAGCAGCCAAGAACACAGGGCGAACACCGGGGAGCTGTTTTTT.

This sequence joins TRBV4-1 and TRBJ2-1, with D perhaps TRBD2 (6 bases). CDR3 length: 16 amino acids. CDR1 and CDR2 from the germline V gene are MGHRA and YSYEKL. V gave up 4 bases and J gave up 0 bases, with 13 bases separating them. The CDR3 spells CASSPVRGTSYNEQFF. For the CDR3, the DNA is TGCGCCAGCAGCCCTGTCCGCGGGACCTCCTACAATGAGCAGTTCTTC.

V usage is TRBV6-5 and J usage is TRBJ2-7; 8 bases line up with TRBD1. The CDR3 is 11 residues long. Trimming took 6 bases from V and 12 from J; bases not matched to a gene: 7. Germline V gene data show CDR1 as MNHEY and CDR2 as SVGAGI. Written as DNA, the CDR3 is TGTGCCAGCAGCGATGCCAGGGGGCCGTACTTC. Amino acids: CASSDARGPYF.

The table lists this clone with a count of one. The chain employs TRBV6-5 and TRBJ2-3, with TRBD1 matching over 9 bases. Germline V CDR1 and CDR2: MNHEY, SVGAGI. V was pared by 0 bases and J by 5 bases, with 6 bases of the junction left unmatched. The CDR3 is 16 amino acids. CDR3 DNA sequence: TGTGCCAGCAGTTACTCGAGGCCGGACAGGGGAGATACGCAGTATTTT. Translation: CASSYSRPDRGDTQYF.

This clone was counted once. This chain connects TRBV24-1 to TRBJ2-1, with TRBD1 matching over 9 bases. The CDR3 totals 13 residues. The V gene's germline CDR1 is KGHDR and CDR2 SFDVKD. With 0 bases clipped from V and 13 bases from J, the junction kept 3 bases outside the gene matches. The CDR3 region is CATSDLEGQGQFF. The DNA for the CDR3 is TGTGCCACCAGTGATTTGGAGGGACAGGGTCAGTTCTTC.

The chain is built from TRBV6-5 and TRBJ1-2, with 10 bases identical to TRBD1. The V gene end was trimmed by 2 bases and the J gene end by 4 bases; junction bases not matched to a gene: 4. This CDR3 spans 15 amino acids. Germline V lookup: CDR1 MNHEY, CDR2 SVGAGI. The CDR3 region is CASSYAGQGIYGYTF. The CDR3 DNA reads TGTGCCAGCAGTTACGCGGGACAGGGGATCTATGGCTACACCTTC.

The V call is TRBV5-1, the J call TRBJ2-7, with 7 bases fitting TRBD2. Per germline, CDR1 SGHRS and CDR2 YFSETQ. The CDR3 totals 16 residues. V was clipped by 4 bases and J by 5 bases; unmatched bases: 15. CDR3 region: CASSPNTGLRGDEQYF. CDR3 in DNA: TGCGCCAGCAGCCCGAACACGGGACTCCGGGGGGACGAGCAGTACTTC.

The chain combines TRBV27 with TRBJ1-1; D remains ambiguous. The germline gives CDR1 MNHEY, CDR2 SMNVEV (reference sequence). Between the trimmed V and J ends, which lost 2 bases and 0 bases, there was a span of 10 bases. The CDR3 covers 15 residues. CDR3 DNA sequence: TGTGCCAGCAGTTTACATGGGAACATGAACACTGAAGCTTTCTTT. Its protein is CASSLHGNMNTEAFF.

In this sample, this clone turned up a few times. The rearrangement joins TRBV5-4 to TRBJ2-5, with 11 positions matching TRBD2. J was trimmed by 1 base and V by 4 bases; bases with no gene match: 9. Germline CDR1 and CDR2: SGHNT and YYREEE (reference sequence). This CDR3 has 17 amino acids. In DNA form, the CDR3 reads TGTGCCAGCAGCCAAAAGGGACTAGCGGAAGCCCAAGAGACCCAGTACTTC. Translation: CASSQKGLAEAQETQYF.

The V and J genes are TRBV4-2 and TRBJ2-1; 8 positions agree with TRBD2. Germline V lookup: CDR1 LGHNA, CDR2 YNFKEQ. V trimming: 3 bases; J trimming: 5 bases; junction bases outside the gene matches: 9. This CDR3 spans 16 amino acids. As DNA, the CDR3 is TGTGCCAGCAGCCAGGGTGCGGGGGGTAAGAACAATGAGCAGTTCTTC. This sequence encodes CASSQGAGGKNNEQFF.

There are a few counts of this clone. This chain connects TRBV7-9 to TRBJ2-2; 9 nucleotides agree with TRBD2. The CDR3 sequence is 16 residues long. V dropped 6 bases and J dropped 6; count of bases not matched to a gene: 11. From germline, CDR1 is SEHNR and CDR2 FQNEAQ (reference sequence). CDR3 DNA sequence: TGTGCCAGCAGACCTGGGACTAGCACTTTATCCGGGGAGCTGTTTTTT. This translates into CASRPGTSTLSGELFF.